There are a few counts of the clone carrying this T cell receptor beta chain. Its matching antigen is unknown. TCR cDNA molecules were tagged individually, and each one carried a unique molecular identifier. Each CDR3 protein gets one entry after TCRdb re-called the 5' RACE reads with MiXCR. Of approximately 82,000 distinct CDR3 sequences in the sample, 10% to 15% were seen once. The sample comes from a study of spatial heterogeneity in lung cancer. Study background: Raw reads showed each unique TCR and UMI combination turning up more than ten times on average.

Time point meaning: sample taken at primary tumor resection. From tumor, nontumor lung or frozen PBMC, whole RNA was taken unsorted for sequencing. The cohort: approximately 74 early-stage, untreated non-small cell lung cancer patients. Germline V gives CDR1 SEHNR, CDR2 FQNEAQ (reference sequence). V was clipped by 1 base and J by 2 bases; unmatched bases: 1. The CDR3 is made up of 14 amino acids. Study-wide results and caveats: Resection blood, more than follow-up blood, showed ubiquitous expanded tumor TCRs.

Sequencing used PBMCs, obtained at surgery. The source of this sequence is a male donor with early-stage non-small cell lung cancer. The chain combines TRBV7-9 with TRBJ2-5; TRBD2 matches 7 bases. For the CDR3, the DNA is TGTGCCAGCAGCTTAGGGGGGGGGCAAGAGACCCAGTACTTC. Protein product: CASSLGGGQETQYF.